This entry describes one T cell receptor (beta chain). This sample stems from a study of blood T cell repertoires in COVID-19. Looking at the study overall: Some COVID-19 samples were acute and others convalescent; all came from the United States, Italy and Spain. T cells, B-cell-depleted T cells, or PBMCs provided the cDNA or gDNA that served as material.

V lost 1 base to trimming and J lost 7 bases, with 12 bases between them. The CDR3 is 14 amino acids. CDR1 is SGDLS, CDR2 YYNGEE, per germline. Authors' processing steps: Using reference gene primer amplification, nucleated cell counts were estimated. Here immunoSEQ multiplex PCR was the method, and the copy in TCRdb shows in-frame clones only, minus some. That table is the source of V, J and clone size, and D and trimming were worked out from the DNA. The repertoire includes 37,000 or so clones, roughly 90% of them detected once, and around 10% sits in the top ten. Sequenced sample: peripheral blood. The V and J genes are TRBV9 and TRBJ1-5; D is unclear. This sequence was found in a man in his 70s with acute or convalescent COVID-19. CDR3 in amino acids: CASSVLSGGQPQHF. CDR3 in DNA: TGTGCCAGCAGCGTACTCTCGGGTGGACAGCCCCAGCATTTT.